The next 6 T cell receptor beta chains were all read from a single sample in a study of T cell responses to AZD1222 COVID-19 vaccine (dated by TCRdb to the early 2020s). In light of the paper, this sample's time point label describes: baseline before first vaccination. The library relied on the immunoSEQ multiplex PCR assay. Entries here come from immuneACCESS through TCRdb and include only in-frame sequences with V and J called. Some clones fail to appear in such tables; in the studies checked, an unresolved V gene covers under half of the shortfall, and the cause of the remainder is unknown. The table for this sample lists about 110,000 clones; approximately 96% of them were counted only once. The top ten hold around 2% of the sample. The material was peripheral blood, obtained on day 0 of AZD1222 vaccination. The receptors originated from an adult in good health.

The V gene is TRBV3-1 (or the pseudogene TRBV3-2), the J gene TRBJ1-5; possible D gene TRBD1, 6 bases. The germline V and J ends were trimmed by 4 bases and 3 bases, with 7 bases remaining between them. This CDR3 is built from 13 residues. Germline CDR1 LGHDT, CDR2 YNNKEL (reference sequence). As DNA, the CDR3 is TGTGCCAGCAGCCGGACAGACAATCAGCCCCAGCATTTT. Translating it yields CASSRTDNQPQHF.

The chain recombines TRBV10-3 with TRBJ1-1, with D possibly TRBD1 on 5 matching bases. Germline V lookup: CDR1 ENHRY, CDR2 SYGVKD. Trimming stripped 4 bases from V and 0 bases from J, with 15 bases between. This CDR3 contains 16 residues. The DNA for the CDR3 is TGTGCCATCAGTGTCGGCAGGGCTTCTATGAACACTGAAGCTTTCTTT. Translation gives CAISVGRASMNTEAFF.

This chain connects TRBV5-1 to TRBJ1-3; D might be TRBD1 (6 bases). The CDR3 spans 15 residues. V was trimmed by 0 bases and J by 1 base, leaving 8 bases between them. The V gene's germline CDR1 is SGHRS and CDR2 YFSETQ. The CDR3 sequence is CASSLEGGSGNTIYF. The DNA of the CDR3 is TGCGCCAGCAGCTTGGAAGGGGGGTCTGGAAACACCATATATTTT.

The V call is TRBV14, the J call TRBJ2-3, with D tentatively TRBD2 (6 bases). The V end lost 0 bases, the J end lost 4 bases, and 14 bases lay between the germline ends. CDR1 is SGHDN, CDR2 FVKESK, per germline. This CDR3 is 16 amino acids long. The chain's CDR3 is CASSQEYPGAADTQYF. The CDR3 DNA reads TGTGCCAGCAGCCAAGAATATCCGGGAGCCGCAGATACGCAGTATTTT.

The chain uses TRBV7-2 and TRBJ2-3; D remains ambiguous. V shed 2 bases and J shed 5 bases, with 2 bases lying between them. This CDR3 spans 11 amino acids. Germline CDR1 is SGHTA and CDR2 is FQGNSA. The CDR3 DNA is TGTGCCAGCAGCTTAAGAGATACGCAGTATTTT. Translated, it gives CASSLRDTQYF.

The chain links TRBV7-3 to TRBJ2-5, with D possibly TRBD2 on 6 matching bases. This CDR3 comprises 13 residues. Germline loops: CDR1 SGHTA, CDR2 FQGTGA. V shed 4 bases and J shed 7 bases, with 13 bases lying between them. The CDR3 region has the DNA TGTGCCAGCAGCTCCTTCCATAGCGGGACCCAGTACTTC. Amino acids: CASSSFHSGTQYF.